This T cell receptor beta chain is from a study of blood T cell repertoires in COVID-19. As for the study in general: Spain, Italy and the United States supplied samples that represented acute and convalescent COVID-19. T cells, B-cell-depleted T cells, or PBMCs provided the cDNA or gDNA that served as material.

In the source study's methods: Amplification of reference gene primers provided the estimated nucleated cell counts. Only in-frame clones appear in the TCRdb table, and some are missing; sequencing was by immunoSEQ multiplex PCR. The DNA was the basis for D and trimming; V, J and clone size are from that table. In the table there are around 260,000 clones, 70% to 90% of which are singletons. Before being deemed recovered, Cohort 3 donors had two negative PCRs, clearance, or symptom resolution. The V gene's germline CDR1 is SGHRS and CDR2 YFSETQ. The ends lost 5 bases at V and 7 bases at J; junction bases unmatched: 9. CDR3 length: 15 amino acids.

Sample: PBMCs or T cells enriched from blood (not recorded which). The chain joins TRBV5-1 to TRBJ1-4; 9 nucleotides align to TRBD1. The source is a woman aged 25 to 45 who had recovered from COVID-19. DNA for the CDR3: TGCGCCAGCAGACCGTCGGGACAGGGCGGTGAAAAACTGTTTTTT. This encodes CASRPSGQGGEKLFF.